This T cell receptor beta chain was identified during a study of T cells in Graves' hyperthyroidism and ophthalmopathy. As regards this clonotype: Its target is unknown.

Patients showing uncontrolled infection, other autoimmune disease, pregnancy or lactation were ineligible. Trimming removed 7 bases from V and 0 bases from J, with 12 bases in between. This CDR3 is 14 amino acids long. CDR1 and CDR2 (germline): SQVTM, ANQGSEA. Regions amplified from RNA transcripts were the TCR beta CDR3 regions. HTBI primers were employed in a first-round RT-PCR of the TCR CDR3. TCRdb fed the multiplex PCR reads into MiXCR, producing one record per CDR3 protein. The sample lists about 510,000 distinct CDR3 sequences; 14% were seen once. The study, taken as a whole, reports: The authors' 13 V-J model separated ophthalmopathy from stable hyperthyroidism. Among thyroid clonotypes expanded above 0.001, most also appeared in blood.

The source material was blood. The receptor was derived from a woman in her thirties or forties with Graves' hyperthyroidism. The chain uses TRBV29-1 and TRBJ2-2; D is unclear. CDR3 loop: CSAHSAANTGELFF. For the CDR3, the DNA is TGCAGCGCCCACAGCGCGGCGAACACCGGGGAGCTGTTTTTT.